These 32 T cell receptor beta chains were all obtained from the same sample, sequenced in a study of blood T cell repertoires in COVID-19 (TCRdb year 2020). Libraries were built with the immunoSEQ multiplex PCR assay. Sourced from immuneACCESS, this table was stored by TCRdb with only in-frame sequences that have V and J called. A share of the clones is absent; for the studies checked, an unresolved V gene accounts for under half, and the remainder has no known explanation. This sample gives 200,000 to 250,000 clones in total; roughly 84% of them show up just once. The top ten constitute about 0.91% of the sample. The sequenced sample was peripheral blood. The receptor source for this set is a man in his forties with acute or convalescent COVID-19.

The rearrangement links TRBV2 to TRBJ1-1; possibly TRBD1 for D (5 bases). Looked up from germline, CDR1 is SNHLY and CDR2 is FYNNEI. V lost 5 bases and J 1 base, leaving 11 bases between the germline ends. The CDR3 contains 14 residues. CDR3 bases: TGTGCCAGCAGTTTTGACGGACAGAACACTGAAGCTTTCTTT. Its translation is CASSFDGQNTEAFF. The full variable domain, its missing parts supplied by reference TRBV2 and TRBJ1-1, is EPEVTQTPSHQVTQMGQEVILRCVPISNHLYFYWYRQILGQKVEFLVSFYNNEISEKSEIFDDQFSVERPDGSNFTLKIRSTKLEDSAMYFCASSFDGQNTEAFFGQGTRLTVV.

J is TRBJ1-4 and V is TRBV4-1, with a tentative D call TRBD1 (6 bases). Germline values: CDR1 MGHRA, CDR2 YSYEKL. The CDR3 covers 16 residues. With 1 base removed from V and 3 bases from J, the gap between germline ends came to 12 bases. CDR3 nucleotide sequence: TGCGCCAGCAGCCAAGCTGGGGGCGGTCCTAATGAAAAACTGTTTTTT. The encoded protein is CASSQAGGGPNEKLFF.

The V gene is TRBV25-1, the J gene TRBJ1-5; D is perhaps TRBD1 (6 bases). Between the trimmed V and J ends, which lost 0 bases and 0 bases, there was a span of 9 bases. Germline V CDR1 and CDR2: MGHDK, SYGVNS. The CDR3 totals 16 residues. CDR3 coding DNA: TGTGCCAGCAGTGAATATACAGGGAATAGCAATCAGCCCCAGCATTTT. It yields the protein CASSEYTGNSNQPQHF.

The rearrangement links TRBV7-8 to TRBJ1-4; D is unresolved. In germline, CDR1 is SGHVS, CDR2 FQNEAQ. Trimming removed 5 bases at V and 0 bases at J, with 4 bases between. The CDR3 extends over 13 amino acids. The CDR3 coding sequence is TGTGCCAGCAGCCGCGCAACTAATGAAAAACTGTTTTTT. Its protein product is CASSRATNEKLFF.

The chain uses TRBV7-2 and TRBJ1-6, with a tentative D call TRBD1 (6 bases). Germline CDR1 is SGHTA and CDR2 is FQGNSA. Trimming took off 0 bases at V and 0 bases at J, with 18 bases between the two ends. The CDR3 length is 20 residues. The CDR3 sequence is CASSLAVTDSLSSYNSPLHF. The CDR3 bases are TGTGCCAGCAGCTTAGCTGTTACGGACAGTTTAAGCTCCTATAATTCACCCCTCCACTTT.

The chain employs TRBV25-1 and TRBJ1-6; 7 nucleotides line up with TRBD1. From germline, CDR1 is MGHDK and CDR2 SYGVNS. There are 13 residues in the CDR3. Losses at the gene ends were 6 bases for V and 10 bases for J; bases not matched to a gene: 6. The CDR3 spells CASREQGRSPLHF. Written as DNA, the CDR3 is TGTGCCAGCAGAGAACAGGGGCGGTCACCCCTCCACTTT.

The chain links TRBV5-1 to TRBJ1-1; 7 bases line up with TRBD1. This CDR3 spans 13 amino acids. Germline V gene data show CDR1 as SGHRS and CDR2 as YFSETQ. With V trimmed by 4 bases and J by 6 bases, 6 bases remained unmatched. The CDR3 loop reads CASSPQGGSEAFF. Here the CDR3 DNA reads TGCGCCAGCAGCCCCCAGGGGGGATCTGAAGCTTTCTTT.

The J gene is TRBJ1-3, the V gene TRBV3-1 (or the pseudogene TRBV3-2), with 7 bases lining up with TRBD1. V was pared by 4 bases and J by 0 bases, with 3 bases of the junction left unmatched. The CDR3 consists of 15 residues. The germline V gene encodes CDR1 LGHDT and CDR2 YNNKEL (reference sequence). As DNA, the CDR3 is TGTGCCAGCAGCCCCGGGACAGCCTCTGGAAACACCATATATTTT. Residues: CASSPGTASGNTIYF.

The rearrangement uses TRBV7-2 and TRBJ2-1; 9 positions agree with TRBD2. This CDR3 has 19 residues. Germline-derived CDR1 and CDR2 are SGHTA and FQGNSA. Trimming cost V 5 bases and J 0 bases; bases outside gene matches: 14. The chain's CDR3 is CASSPAGLAGTSSYNEQFF. The CDR3 DNA is TGTGCCAGCAGCCCGGCGGGGCTAGCGGGGACGAGCTCCTACAATGAGCAGTTCTTC.

The chain links TRBV3-1 (or the pseudogene TRBV3-2) to TRBJ2-2, with D perhaps matching TRBD1 (6 bases). Germline V gives CDR1 LGHDT, CDR2 YNNKEL (reference sequence). The ends were cut back, 9 bases at V and 4 bases at J, with 12 bases in the middle. The length of the CDR3 is 13 residues. The CDR3 loop reads CASQGRGTGELFF. The CDR3 region has the DNA TGTGCCAGTCAAGGCAGGGGCACCGGGGAGCTGTTTTTT.

The gene calls are TRBV2 and TRBJ1-2; 7 nucleotides match TRBD1. The CDR3 is 14 amino acids. The trim removed 8 bases at V and 6 bases at J, leaving 12 bases unmatched. Germline assignment: CDR1 SNHLY and CDR2 FYNNEI. Written as DNA, the CDR3 is TGTGCCAGCGAGAACAGGGGAGTCTTTGATGGCTACACCTTC. It encodes CASENRGVFDGYTF.

The chain employs TRBV3-1 (or the pseudogene TRBV3-2) and TRBJ1-1; weak D call: TRBD1 (5 bases). This CDR3 is built from 15 residues. Trimming shortened V by 4 bases and J by 1 base, and 13 bases separated the two germline ends. From germline, CDR1 is LGHDT and CDR2 YNNKEL (reference sequence). CDR3: CASSRTGAGNTEAFF. The CDR3 nucleotides read TGTGCCAGCAGCCGAACAGGAGCAGGGAACACTGAAGCTTTCTTT.

This rearrangement joins TRBV19 to TRBJ2-1; D may be TRBD2 (6 bases). Looked up from germline, CDR1 is LNHDA and CDR2 is SQIVND (reference sequence). V lost 2 bases to trimming and J lost 9 bases, with 8 bases between them. The CDR3 loop spans 12 amino acids. The DNA of the CDR3 is TGTGCCAGTAGTATAATGGGGGGTGAGCAGTTCTTC. As protein: CASSIMGGEQFF.

This chain joins TRBV6-2 or TRBV6-3 and TRBJ1-1; 8 bases are shared with TRBD1. Germline V gives CDR1 MNHEY, CDR2 SVGEGT. Trimming removed 0 bases from V and 1 base from J; junction bases left unmatched: 7. The CDR3 contains 17 residues. The CDR3 nucleotides read TGTGCCAGCAGTTACTCGACAGGGGTTCAACCGAACACTGAAGCTTTCTTT. As protein: CASSYSTGVQPNTEAFF.

The J gene is TRBJ2-3, the V gene TRBV4-2; D is unresolved. CDR3 length equals 15 residues. In germline, CDR1 is LGHNA, CDR2 YNFKEQ. The germline V and J ends were trimmed by 3 bases and 5 bases, with 15 bases remaining between them. CDR3: CASSHPDERRDTQYF. The CDR3 DNA sequence: TGTGCCAGCAGCCACCCGGATGAGAGGAGAGATACGCAGTATTTT.

This clone was picked up a small number of times. The chain combines TRBV19 with TRBJ2-1; the D gene is possibly TRBD2 (7 bases). The CDR3 has 16 amino acids. Looked up from germline, CDR1 is LNHDA and CDR2 is SQIVND (reference sequence). Trimming shortened V by 3 bases and J by 6 bases, and 18 bases separated the two germline ends. As DNA, the CDR3 is TGTGCCAGTAGTATTTCTGGGGGGGCTAGTTTCAATGAGCAGTTCTTC. Protein: CASSISGGASFNEQFF.

The chain combines TRBV30 with TRBJ1-1; 8 positions agree with TRBD1. Germline trimming cut 3 bases from V and 0 bases from J; bases unmatched to any gene: 12. This CDR3 spans 17 amino acids. In germline, CDR1 is GTSNPN, CDR2 SVGIG (reference sequence). DNA of the CDR3: TGTGCCTGGAGCGTAGGACAGGGAGTGGCAGTGAACACTGAAGCTTTCTTT. It codes for CAWSVGQGVAVNTEAFF.

This clone was seen once. For the CDR3, the DNA is TGTGCCAGCAGCTCTAATAAGGAGGGGTCACCCCTCCACTTT. Its translation is CASSSNKEGSPLHF. The chain joins TRBV7-9 to TRBJ1-6, with TRBD1 as a possible D gene (5 bases). V lost 4 bases to trimming and J lost 10 bases, with 14 bases between them. CDR1 SEHNR and CDR2 FQNEAQ come from the germline V gene (reference sequence). The CDR3 consists of 14 residues.

The V gene is TRBV4-1, the J gene TRBJ2-3, with 12 positions matching TRBD2. The CDR3 sequence is 17 residues long. Germline V gene sequence: CDR1 MGHRA, CDR2 YSYEKL. V lost 5 bases to trimming and J lost 1 base; unmatched junction nucleotides: 7. The CDR3 DNA reads TGCGCCAGCAGCTCCCGACTAGCGGGGGCCCGCACAGATACGCAGTATTTT. This codes for CASSSRLAGARTDTQYF.

The V call is TRBV3-1 (or the pseudogene TRBV3-2), the J call TRBJ1-1; a weak D match, TRBD1 (6 bases). The CDR3 is 12 residues long. Looked up from germline, CDR1 is LGHDT and CDR2 is YNNKEL (reference sequence). V lost 5 bases to trimming and J lost 7 bases, with 11 bases between them. In nucleotides, the CDR3 is TGTGCCAGCAGCGTTGGGGGCGTTGAAGCTTTCTTT. Amino acids: CASSVGGVEAFF.

The chain couples TRBV7-2 to TRBJ1-1, with D perhaps matching TRBD1 (5 bases). CDR1 SGHTA and CDR2 FQGNSA come from the germline V gene. The CDR3 is 13 residues long. V lost 3 bases and J 4 bases, leaving 9 bases between the germline ends. The DNA of the CDR3 is TGTGCCAGCAGCTTTGGGGGAGGCACTGAAGCTTTCTTT. Translating gives CASSFGGGTEAFF.

This clone showed up just once. The chain uses TRBV19 and TRBJ1-5; 11 positions match TRBD1. V shed 5 bases and J 6 bases; nucleotides not matched to a gene: 6. From germline, CDR1 is LNHDA and CDR2 SQIVND (reference sequence). CDR3 size: 15 residues. The CDR3 sequence: CASSWDRGYGQPQHF. CDR3 sequence (DNA): TGTGCCAGTAGTTGGGACAGGGGGTATGGTCAGCCCCAGCATTTT. The full variable domain, completed using reference TRBV19 and TRBJ1-5, is DGGITQSPKYLFRKEGQNVTLSCEQNLNHDAMYWYRQDPGQGLRLIYYSQIVNDFQKGDIAEGYSVSREKKESFPLTVTSAQKNPTAFYLCASSWDRGYGQPQHFGDGTRLSIL.

V is TRBV11-2 and J is TRBJ2-2; 10 nucleotides align to TRBD2. V shed 0 bases and J 6 bases; nucleotides not matched to a gene: 7. CDR3 length equals 17 residues. Germline lookup yields CDR1 SGHAT and CDR2 FQNNGV. The CDR3 reads CASSLDRIAGGPGELFF. CDR3 in DNA: TGTGCCAGCAGCTTAGATCGGATAGCGGGGGGCCCCGGGGAGCTGTTTTTT.

V and J are TRBV27 and TRBJ1-5, with a tentative D call TRBD1 (5 bases). The germline gives CDR1 MNHEY, CDR2 SMNVEV (reference sequence). The CDR3 has 12 residues. V was pared by 6 bases and J by 7 bases, with 10 bases between. CDR3 DNA sequence: TGTGCCAGCAGGACCGGGGGACAGCCCCAGCATTTT. Its translation is CASRTGGQPQHF.

The chain is built from TRBV11-1 and TRBJ1-1; possible D gene TRBD1, 6 bases. V lost 5 bases and J 4 bases, leaving 11 bases between the germline ends. This CDR3 has 13 amino acids. CDR1 and CDR2 (germline): SGHAT, FQDESV (reference sequence). CDR3 loop: CASSGDRSTEAFF. CDR3 nucleotide sequence: TGTGCCAGCAGCGGTGACAGGAGCACTGAAGCTTTCTTT.

V is TRBV5-1 and J is TRBJ2-7; 9 bases are a match to TRBD1. The V segment lost 6 bases and the J segment 4 bases; nucleotides outside the gene matches: 17. The length of the CDR3 is 17 residues. Germline loops: CDR1 SGHRS, CDR2 YFSETQ. The CDR3 DNA reads TGCGCCAGCAAAAGGGGGTGGACCGGGACAGGGAATTACGAGCAGTACTTC. It codes for CASKRGWTGTGNYEQYF.

J is TRBJ1-2 and V is TRBV5-4; 7 bases fit TRBD1. Germline loops: CDR1 SGHNT, CDR2 YYREEE (reference sequence). V lost 2 bases to trimming and J lost 8 bases; unmatched junction nucleotides: 12. The CDR3 length is 15 residues. Here the CDR3 reads CASSLVGMTGTGYTF. In nucleotides, the CDR3 is TGTGCCAGCAGCTTAGTTGGCATGACAGGGACAGGCTACACCTTC. The full variable domain, in which reference TRBV5-4 and TRBJ1-2 provide the parts outside the CDR3, is ETGVTQSPTHLIKTRGQQVTLRCSSQSGHNTVSWYQQALGQGPQFIFQYYREEENGRGNFPPRFSGLQFPNYSSELNVNALELDDSALYLCASSLVGMTGTGYTFGSGTRLTVV.

V gene TRBV5-1 combines with J gene TRBJ2-3; 9 bases line up with TRBD2. There are 16 residues in the CDR3. V lost 4 bases to trimming and J lost 6 bases; unmatched junction nucleotides: 12. Per the germline V gene, CDR1 is SGHRS and CDR2 is YFSETQ. DNA of the CDR3: TGCGCCAGCAGCCTCGGTTGGGGCGGGGGGGCGGATACGCAGTATTTT. Its protein is CASSLGWGGGADTQYF.

The V call is TRBV28, the J call TRBJ2-7, with a possible D match to TRBD2 (5 bases). Germline V CDR1 and CDR2: MDHEN, SYDVKM. Trimming removed 3 bases at V and 3 bases at J, with 15 bases between. This CDR3 spans 15 amino acids. The CDR3 is CASSFGRTVLYEQYF. The CDR3 nucleotides are TGTGCCAGCAGTTTCGGTCGGACTGTCCTCTACGAGCAGTACTTC.

As regards this clone: Germline and junction disagree at one end, which may indicate a read error. V usage is TRBV6-5 and J usage is TRBJ1-1; 8 bases are shared with TRBD1. The CDR3 length is 15 residues. The germline V gene has CDR1 MNHEY and CDR2 SVGAGI. The CDR3 coding sequence is TGTGCCAGCAGTCCCCTAAACAGGGGGAACGCTGAAGCTTTCTTT. Protein product: CASSPLNRGNAEAFF.

This chain joins TRBV6-1 and TRBJ2-3; 10 nucleotides line up with TRBD2. CDR1 and CDR2 (germline): MNHNS, SASEGT. J was trimmed by 9 bases and V by 4 bases; bases with no gene match: 16. The CDR3 consists of 17 residues. CDR3 in amino acids: CASSGSGTSADPRTQYF. CDR3 nucleotide sequence: TGTGCCAGCAGTGGGTCCGGGACTAGCGCCGACCCACGGACGCAGTATTTT.

The chain combines TRBV11-1 with TRBJ2-3; a possible D gene is TRBD2 (6 bases). This CDR3 contains 12 residues. V lost 2 bases, J lost 8 bases, and 8 bases lay in between. CDR1 is SGHAT and CDR2 is FQDESV in the germline V gene (reference sequence). CDR3 amino acids: CASSLIGSTQYF. CDR3 nucleotide sequence: TGTGCCAGCAGCTTAATCGGGAGTACGCAGTATTTT.